The 19 T cell receptor beta chains below all came from one sample that was sequenced in a study of blood T cell repertoires in COVID-19. TCRdb keeps only in-frame clones here, not all; method: immunoSEQ multiplex PCR. The repertoire consists of just under 20,000 clones, with 87% occurring once and the leading ten covering 7.9%. Sequencing input: peripheral blood. All receptors derive from a human donor with active COVID-19. The donor label of this sample is uncertain.

DNA of the CDR3: TGTGCCAGCAGCACCTGGACAGGGGGCAGCGAGCAGTACTTC. The encoded protein is CASSTWTGGSEQYF. The chain is built from TRBV3-1 (or the pseudogene TRBV3-2) and TRBJ2-7, with TRBD1 matching 11 bases. V gave up 5 bases and J gave up 6 bases; unmatched junction bases: 6. The CDR3 covers 14 residues. Germline CDR1 LGHDT, CDR2 YNNKEL (reference sequence).

The chain combines TRBV2 with TRBJ2-2, with 9 bases aligning to TRBD2. Germline V gene lookup returns CDR1 SNHLY and CDR2 FYNNEI. CDR3 length equals 13 residues. V gave up 4 bases and J gave up 6 bases; unmatched junction bases: 0. The CDR3 coding sequence is TGTGCCAGCAGTGGCGGGAGGGCCGGGGAGCTGTTTTTT. Translation: CASSGGRAGELFF.

This chain uses TRBV15 with TRBJ2-3; maybe TRBD2 (6 bases). CDR3 length equals 16 residues. The germline CDR1 and CDR2 sequences are LNHNV and YYDKDF (reference sequence). V was clipped by 5 bases and J by 1 base, with 16 bases between them. The CDR3 is CATSRLAGSGTDTQYF. CDR3 DNA sequence: TGTGCCACCAGCCGCTTGGCCGGGAGTGGCACAGATACGCAGTATTTT.

This clone was counted a few times. The gene calls are TRBV4-2 and TRBJ2-1, with TRBD2 as a possible D gene (5 bases). CDR1 and CDR2 from the germline V gene are LGHNA and YNFKEQ. V was pared by 0 bases and J by 2 bases, with 11 bases between. The CDR3 is made up of 16 amino acids. CDR3 sequence reads: CASSQESSGPYNEQFF. In DNA, the CDR3 is TGTGCCAGCAGCCAAGAATCCAGCGGACCCTACAATGAGCAGTTCTTC.

The J gene is TRBJ1-2, the V gene TRBV19, with D tentatively TRBD1 (6 bases). CDR1 LNHDA and CDR2 SQIVND come from the germline V gene (reference sequence). The CDR3 sequence is 14 residues long. Trimming took 5 bases from V and 5 from J, leaving 15 bases between them. In DNA form, the CDR3 reads TGTGCCAGTAGTCCTACAGGGCATGGGTATGGCTACACCTTC. Translation: CASSPTGHGYGYTF.

The CDR3 here is CSVEDGRAGANVLTF. The CDR3 DNA reads TGCAGCGTTGAAGACGGGAGGGCTGGGGCCAACGTCCTGACTTTC. The chain combines TRBV29-1 with TRBJ2-6; 8 positions match TRBD2. The CDR3 loop spans 15 amino acids. The germline V gene has CDR1 SQVTM and CDR2 ANQGSEA. Trimming at V came to 0 bases and at J to 2 bases, leaving 0 bases not matched to a gene.

The J gene is TRBJ2-1, the V gene TRBV4-2; TRBD1 matches at 8 bases. Germline V gives CDR1 LGHNA, CDR2 YNFKEQ. V was clipped by 0 bases and J by 15 bases; unmatched bases: 4. This CDR3 has 12 residues. The CDR3 region is CASSQDRQGWFF. CDR3 bases: TGTGCCAGCAGCCAAGATCGACAGGGGTGGTTCTTC.

The chain uses TRBV6-6 and TRBJ2-2; 10 nucleotides line up with TRBD1. CDR1 is MNHNY, CDR2 SVGAGI, per germline (reference sequence). V lost 6 bases, J lost 3 bases, and 7 bases stayed unmatched. The CDR3 spans 16 residues. The CDR3 is CASSYTGTGDTGELFF. The CDR3 nucleotides read TGTGCCAGCAGCTATACCGGGACAGGGGACACCGGGGAGCTGTTTTTT.

V gene TRBV24-1 combines with J gene TRBJ1-5; D gene uncertain. The V end was cut by 4 bases, the J end by 6 bases, with 12 bases between. CDR1 and CDR2 from the germline V gene are KGHDR and SFDVKD. The CDR3 is 14 amino acids. CDR3 DNA sequence: TGTGCCACCAGTGAGCGGGGTCCCGGTCAGCCCCAGCATTTT. This codes for CATSERGPGQPQHF.

The rearrangement joins TRBV7-3 to TRBJ2-1; 7 bases match TRBD1. This CDR3 is built from 15 residues. With V trimmed by 2 bases and J by 7 bases, 8 bases remained unmatched. Germline V gene sequence: CDR1 SGHTA, CDR2 FQGTGA. The CDR3 DNA reads as TGTGCCAGCAGCTTAGAAACAGGGGCTCTTAATGAGCAGTTCTTC. Protein: CASSLETGALNEQFF. The full variable domain, completed using reference TRBV7-3 and TRBJ2-1, is GAGVSQTPSNKVTEKGKYVELRCDPISGHTALYWYRQSLGQGPEFLIYFQGTGAADDSGLPNDRFFAVRPEGSVSTLKIQRTERGDSAVYLCASSLETGALNEQFFGPGTRLTVL.

This clone has only a few counts. V gene TRBV7-3 combines with J gene TRBJ2-3, with 14 bases aligning to TRBD2. The CDR3 length is 16 residues. The V segment lost 6 bases and the J segment 4 bases; nucleotides outside the gene matches: 6. Germline V gene lookup returns CDR1 SGHTA and CDR2 FQGTGA. CDR3: CASSPGLAGGSDTQYF. The CDR3 coding sequence is TGTGCCAGCAGTCCCGGACTAGCGGGAGGCTCAGATACGCAGTATTTT.

The CDR3 DNA follows: TGCGCCAGCAGCTTCTCCCCCGGGAGTGGCGAGCAGTACTTC. It yields the protein CASSFSPGSGEQYF. The rearrangement uses TRBV5-1 and TRBJ2-7, with D tentatively TRBD2 (6 bases). Trimming took 2 bases from V and 6 from J, leaving 15 bases between them. The CDR3 covers 14 residues. Germline-derived CDR1 and CDR2 are SGHRS and YFSETQ.

The chain uses TRBV6-2 or TRBV6-3 and TRBJ2-7, with TRBD2 matching 9 bases. V lost 5 bases to trimming and J lost 4 bases; unmatched junction nucleotides: 6. The germline V gene encodes CDR1 MNHEY and CDR2 SVGEGT. The CDR3 spans 14 residues. The CDR3 here is CASSPSGRTYEQYF. In nucleotides, the CDR3 is TGTGCCAGCAGTCCCAGCGGGAGGACATACGAGCAGTACTTC.

The chain joins TRBV29-1 to TRBJ1-1; D is ambiguous. V gave up 4 bases and J gave up 11 bases, with 14 bases separating them. Germline-derived CDR1 and CDR2 are SQVTM and ANQGSEA. The CDR3 runs to 11 residues. In DNA form, the CDR3 reads TGCAGCGTTGTTCGATCGGAGGCGGCTTTCTTT. Its protein is CSVVRSEAAFF.

The CDR3 spells CASSPDGQETQYF. The CDR3 coding sequence is TGTGCCAGCAGCCCTGACGGGCAAGAGACCCAGTACTTC. V and J are TRBV2 and TRBJ2-5, with D unresolved. This CDR3 has 13 amino acids. CDR1 SNHLY and CDR2 FYNNEI come from the germline V gene. V lost 6 bases and J lost 2, with 10 bases in between.

The gene calls are TRBV5-6 and TRBJ2-3, with 13 bases aligning to TRBD2. Per the germline V gene, CDR1 is SGHDT and CDR2 is YYEEEE. There are 17 residues in the CDR3. J lost 5 bases, V lost 4 bases, and 10 bases had no gene match. This CDR3 reads CASSRRTSGRFQDTQYF. DNA of the CDR3: TGTGCCAGCAGCCGACGGACTAGCGGGAGATTTCAAGATACGCAGTATTTT.

The CDR3 spells CASSESTGTGSYEQYF. In DNA form, the CDR3 reads TGCGCCAGCAGTGAGTCGACTGGGACAGGTTCCTACGAGCAGTACTTC. The V gene is TRBV10-1, the J gene TRBJ2-7; 8 nucleotides match TRBD1. In germline, CDR1 is WNHNN, CDR2 SYGVQD (reference sequence). J gave up 1 base and V 0 bases, and 5 bases lay outside the gene matches. CDR3 length: 16 amino acids.

The chain has TRBV4-1 and TRBJ2-7; D is possibly TRBD1 (7 bases). This CDR3 contains 16 residues. Trimming cost V 3 bases and J 4 bases, with 19 bases left between them. Per the germline V gene, CDR1 is MGHRA and CDR2 is YSYEKL. The CDR3 coding sequence is TGCGCCAGCAGCCATCCCGAAGGCAGGGGGGCATACGAGCAGTACTTC. This codes for CASSHPEGRGAYEQYF.

The chain recombines TRBV19 with TRBJ2-5, with 9 bases identical to TRBD2. CDR3 length: 18 amino acids. With V trimmed by 3 bases and J by 7 bases, 18 bases remained unmatched. Germline lookup yields CDR1 LNHDA and CDR2 SQIVND (reference sequence). CDR3: CASSIQASGAPSVWTQYF. The CDR3 region has the DNA TGTGCCAGTAGTATTCAGGCTAGCGGGGCCCCTTCGGTGTGGACCCAGTACTTC.